A selection of T cell receptor beta chains follows, all from one sample in a study of response to subunit inactivated influenza vaccine. TCRdb itself ran the RT-PCR reads through MiXCR, one entry per CDR3 protein. The repertoire holds approximately 500,000 distinct CDR3 sequences, with about an eighth as singletons. Material: PBMCs from blood, obtained roughly 45 days after vaccination. These TCRs come from a man aged 45-65 years who received an inactivated influenza vaccine. Both conserved end residues are part of each CDR3. A D gene is named only where the DNA matches it firmly. Expanded clones get a size class; other rows say once, few or many, or leave the size out.

D: .
J: TRBJ2-7
V: TRBV29-1
size: .
DNA: TGCAGCGCGGGCGGGACGGCCTACGAGCAGTACTTC
CDR3: CSAGGTAYEQYF

D: TRBD1
J: TRBJ2-7
V: TRBV25-1
size: few
DNA: TGTGCCAGCAGTGGCGGGACAGGGCCCGGGGAGCAGTACTTC
CDR3: CASSGGTGPGEQYF

D: .
J: TRBJ1-1
V: TRBV12-3/TRBV12-4
size: .
DNA: TGTGCCAGCAGTTTGTTCGCTGATGAAGCTTTCTTT
CDR3: CASSLFADEAFF

D: TRBD2
J: TRBJ2-5
V: TRBV20-1
size: few
DNA: TGCAGTGCTATGGGGACTAGCGGACAAGAGACCCAGTACTTC
CDR3: CSAMGTSGQETQYF

D: .
J: TRBJ2-1
V: TRBV19
size: .
DNA: TGTGCCAGTAGTATGCCTTCTGGGTATGAGCAGTTCTTC
CDR3: CASSMPSGYEQFF

D: TRBD1
J: TRBJ2-7
V: TRBV29-1
size: many
DNA: TGCAGCGTGACAGGGGAAGGGTCCTACGAGCAGTACTTC
CDR3: CSVTGEGSYEQYF

D: TRBD2
J: TRBJ2-1
V: TRBV10-3
size: .
DNA: TGTGCCATCAGCCAGCGGGAGGGAGGTGAGCAGTTCTTC
CDR3: CAISQREGGEQFF

D: .
J: TRBJ2-3
V: TRBV7-9
size: .
DNA: TGTGCCAGCAATCCCCCTAGCACAGATACGCAGTATTTT
CDR3: CASNPPSTDTQYF

D: TRBD1
J: TRBJ1-5
V: TRBV12-3/TRBV12-4
size: .
DNA: TGTGCCAGCAGTTTGGACAGGGGGGAATTCAATCAGCCCCAGCATTTT
CDR3: CASSLDRGEFNQPQHF

D: TRBD2
J: TRBJ2-7
V: TRBV7-9
size: .
DNA: TGTGCCAGCAGCTTAGGGCTAGCGGGGACAGAGCAGTACTTC
CDR3: CASSLGLAGTEQYF

D: TRBD1
J: TRBJ2-5
V: TRBV5-6
size: .
DNA: TGTGCCAGCAGCTTGGGACAGGGCAAGACCCAGTACTTC
CDR3: CASSLGQGKTQYF

D: TRBD1
J: TRBJ2-3
V: TRBV20-1
size: .
DNA: TGCAGTGTTTATCCTGAGACAGGGAAAGACGGAGGTACGCAGTATTTT
CDR3: CSVYPETGKDGGTQYF

D: .
J: TRBJ2-7
V: TRBV24-1
size: few
DNA: TGTGCCACCAGTGATTTGCCCGAAACGCGTGCCTACGAGCAGTACTTC
CDR3: CATSDLPETRAYEQYF

D: TRBD1
J: TRBJ2-5
V: TRBV5-5
size: .
DNA: TGTGCCAGCAGCTTCCAGACAGGGTTGGAAGAGACCCAGTACTTC
CDR3: CASSFQTGLEETQYF

D: TRBD2
J: TRBJ2-1
V: TRBV3-1
size: .
DNA: TGTGCCAGCAGCCTAGCGGGGGGGCGAGGGAATGAGCAGTTCTTC
CDR3: CASSLAGGRGNEQFF

D: TRBD2
J: TRBJ2-1
V: TRBV12-3/TRBV12-4
size: many
DNA: TGTGCCAGCAGACCCGGGACTAGCCTTCTCTACAATGAGCAGTTCTTC
CDR3: CASRPGTSLLYNEQFF

D: TRBD1
J: TRBJ2-1
V: TRBV4-1
size: few
DNA: TGCGCCAGCAGCCGCGGACAGGCTACCTCCTACAATGAGCAGTTCTTC
CDR3: CASSRGQATSYNEQFF

D: TRBD2
J: TRBJ2-3
V: TRBV20-1
size: .
DNA: TGCAGTGCGGGGACTAGGGTCACAGATACGCAGTATTTT
CDR3: CSAGTRVTDTQYF